Following are 15 T cell receptor beta chains from one sample sequenced in a study of blood T cell repertoires in COVID-19 (dated by TCRdb to 2018 to 2020). The library relied on the immunoSEQ multiplex PCR assay. In its TCRdb copy, this immuneACCESS table keeps in-frame sequences only and misses some clones. Where compared with another copy, unresolved V genes explain less than half of these, and the others have no known cause. Counted in this sample were about 270,000 clones; around 89% of them appeared once. 4.1% of the sample belongs to the ten largest clones. The sequenced sample was PBMCs or T cells enriched from blood (not recorded which). The receptors were sampled from a woman aged 25 to 39 with acute COVID-19.

The chain combines TRBV7-9 with TRBJ2-7, with D tentatively TRBD2 (6 bases). The CDR3 consists of 16 residues. V shed 4 bases and J shed 3 bases, with 19 bases lying between them. The germline CDR1 and CDR2 sequences are SEHNR and FQNEAQ (reference sequence). The CDR3 spells CASSSIRDSPYYEQYF. The CDR3 DNA follows: TGTGCCAGCAGCTCGATCCGGGACTCACCTTACTACGAGCAGTACTTC.

CDR3 amino acids: CASSPRKGDGYTF. CDR3 sequence (DNA): TGTGCCAGCTCACCACGGAAGGGAGATGGCTACACCTTC. This sequence joins TRBV18 and TRBJ1-2; D is unresolved. Germline V gene lookup returns CDR1 KGHSH and CDR2 LQKENI. This CDR3 comprises 13 residues. Trimming removed 1 base from V and 6 bases from J, with 9 bases in between.

This clone has only one observation. This chain links TRBV7-2 with TRBJ2-1, with 15 bases aligning to TRBD2. V lost 3 bases, J lost 6 bases, and 6 bases stayed unmatched. There are 17 residues in the CDR3. Germline assignment: CDR1 SGHTA and CDR2 FQGNSA. The DNA for the CDR3 is TGTGCCAGCAGCTTGGCTGGGACTAGCGGGAGGAGCAATGAGCAGTTCTTC. It specifies CASSLAGTSGRSNEQFF.

With respect to this clone: This sample also contains other DNA sequences that code for the same CDR3. The J gene is TRBJ2-7, the V gene TRBV2; the match to TRBD2 covers 13 bases. Germline V gene sequence: CDR1 SNHLY, CDR2 FYNNEI. The CDR3 is made up of 15 amino acids. Germline trimming cut 6 bases from V and 2 bases from J; bases unmatched to any gene: 4. CDR3 amino acids: CASSPTSGRAYEQYF. CDR3 DNA: TGTGCCAGCAGCCCAACTAGCGGGAGGGCCTACGAGCAGTACTTC.

The CDR3 spells CAIPSGGSGGTGELFF. Here the CDR3 DNA reads TGTGCCATCCCTTCGGGAGGGAGCGGTGGGACCGGGGAGCTGTTTTTT. V usage is TRBV10-3 and J usage is TRBJ2-2; TRBD2 aligns across 8 bases. This CDR3 has 16 amino acids. Germline-derived CDR1 and CDR2 are ENHRY and SYGVKD. V dropped 8 bases and J dropped 5; count of bases not matched to a gene: 13.

The V call is TRBV5-1, the J call TRBJ2-5; 8 bases fit TRBD1. The germline V gene has CDR1 SGHRS and CDR2 YFSETQ. This CDR3 spans 15 amino acids. The junction had 6 bases not matched to a gene; V was cut back by 2 bases and J by 3 bases. In DNA form, the CDR3 reads TGCGCCAGCAGCTTTTCAGGGGGCACGGAAGAGACCCAGTACTTC. Translated, it gives CASSFSGGTEETQYF.

The J gene is TRBJ1-3, the V gene TRBV7-8; D is unresolved. The CDR3 contains 13 residues. Germline values: CDR1 SGHVS, CDR2 FQNEAQ. Trimming left V 1 base short and J 2 bases short, with 3 bases between. The DNA for the CDR3 is TGTGCCAGCAGCTTAGTAGCTGGAAACACCATATATTTT. The encoded protein is CASSLVAGNTIYF. Full variable domain (remainder filled in from reference TRBV7-8 and TRBJ1-3): GAGVSQSPRYKVAKRGQDVALRCDPISGHVSLFWYQQALGQGPEFLTYFQNEAQLDKSGLPSDRFFAERPEGSVSTLKIQRTQQEDSAVYLCASSLVAGNTIYFGEGSWLTVV.

V gene TRBV24-1 combines with J gene TRBJ2-2, with 11 bases that match TRBD1. V lost 5 bases and J lost 5; bases outside the gene matches: 6. Germline V gene data show CDR1 as KGHDR and CDR2 as SFDVKD. This CDR3 contains 16 residues. The CDR3 loop is CATSAGTGGHTGELFF. The DNA for the CDR3 is TGTGCCACCAGTGCCGGGACAGGGGGTCATACCGGGGAGCTGTTTTTT.

CDR3 region: CASSLVFGREGRREQFF. The CDR3 nucleotides are TGTGCCAGCAGCTTAGTGTTCGGGCGGGAGGGCCGGAGGGAGCAGTTCTTC. This sequence joins TRBV11-2 and TRBJ2-1, with 9 bases that match TRBD2. The CDR3 has 17 amino acids. Germline V gene data show CDR1 as SGHAT and CDR2 as FQNNGV. J gave up 10 bases and V 1 base, and 14 bases lay outside the gene matches.

The chain is built from TRBV11-3 and TRBJ2-3, with 10 nucleotides matching TRBD2. The V and J ends lost 5 bases and 0 bases, in that order; junction bases with no gene match: 5. CDR1 and CDR2 from the germline V gene are SGHNT and YENEEA. This CDR3 is 16 amino acids long. The CDR3 region is CASSPGTSASTDTQYF. The CDR3 bases are TGTGCCAGCAGCCCCGGGACTAGCGCCAGCACAGATACGCAGTATTTT.

The chain recombines TRBV7-6 with TRBJ1-4; D not resolved. V lost 0 bases and J 7 bases, leaving 9 bases between the germline ends. Germline loops: CDR1 SGHVS, CDR2 FNYEAQ. The CDR3 is made up of 14 amino acids. CDR3 nucleotides: TGTGCCAGCAGCTTAGCGGGTGCGGGTGAAAAACTGTTTTTT. Its protein is CASSLAGAGEKLFF.

The J gene is TRBJ2-7, the V gene TRBV19; perhaps TRBD1 as D (5 bases). Germline V gene lookup returns CDR1 LNHDA and CDR2 SQIVND (reference sequence). V lost 4 bases to trimming and J lost 3 bases, with 10 bases between them. This CDR3 has 13 amino acids. The CDR3 protein is CASSNRLYYEQYF. CDR3 coding DNA: TGTGCCAGTAGTAACAGGCTTTACTACGAGCAGTACTTC.

The count of this clone is one. The rearrangement joins TRBV7-2 to TRBJ2-2, with no clear D. CDR1 and CDR2 from the germline V gene are SGHTA and FQGNSA. CDR3 length: 14 amino acids. The ends were cut back, 7 bases at V and 5 bases at J, with 14 bases in the middle. CDR3 sequence (DNA): TGTGCCAGCACCCCACTCCCCAATACCGGGGAGCTGTTTTTT. It yields the protein CASTPLPNTGELFF.

This clone has a single count. J is TRBJ2-7 and V is TRBV4-3; D ambiguous. V was trimmed by 1 base and J by 3 bases, leaving 7 bases between them. The CDR3 sequence is 13 residues long. Germline values: CDR1 LGHNA, CDR2 YSLEER. This CDR3 is CASSQGANYEQYF. The DNA for the CDR3 is TGCGCCAGCAGCCAAGGGGCAAACTACGAGCAGTACTTC.

The rearrangement links TRBV13 to TRBJ2-3; 9 bases map to TRBD2. Germline-derived CDR1 and CDR2 are PRHDT and FYEKMQ (reference sequence). The CDR3 is 15 amino acids. Unmatched junction bases numbered 5, after V lost 4 bases and J lost 3 bases. CDR3 DNA sequence: TGTGCCAGCAGCTACTCTAGCGGGATGACAGATACGCAGTATTTT. Amino acids: CASSYSSGMTDTQYF.